Described below is a single T cell receptor (beta chain) sequence and its context. These data are taken from a study of beta chain features in type 1 diabetes. Deletions cut 3 bases from V and 7 bases from J, with 8 bases between. The germline V gene has CDR1 SGDLS and CDR2 YYNGEE. The CDR3 is 12 amino acids. Expressed TCRB transcripts got sequenced, as all isolated RNA was reverse transcribed. Data came from immunoSEQ multiplex PCR; TCRdb stores just in-frame clones and leaves some out. This sample has over 350,000 clones, with over 13% found just once. CD4+ cells of the naive, central memory, regulatory and stem cell-like memory types were sorted via CD45RO/CCR7/CD25/CD127/CD95/CD27.

The origin of this receptor is a woman in her late teens or twenties in good health. This sequence joins TRBV9 and TRBJ1-3; D call uncertain. The specimen sequenced was naive CD4+ T cells from blood. The CDR3 DNA sequence: TGTGCCAGCAGCGCATTCCCCAACACCATATATTTT. Its protein product is CASSAFPNTIYF.